This T cell receptor beta chain appears in the sequencing data of a study of cytomegalovirus exposure and HLA in healthy donors (dated by TCRdb to about 2017). Study-wide context: According to an earlier analysis of 450 to 650 of the donors, about 180 million T cells yielded 90 million to 140 million unique TCR beta sequences and about 300 Gb of sequence data. An early release covering approximately 600 HLA-typed donors comprised approximately 290 gigabases of sequencing data and 65 million to 100 million unique TCR sequences. Of the 300 to 400 genotyped donors, approximately 82% fell in the genetic ancestry cluster associated with self-reported Caucasian donors. The aim of the study was to test whether cataloging public T cell receptors could identify signatures of past pathogen exposure. The study profiled the T cell repertoires of some 610 subjects by immunosequencing and related them to cytomegalovirus serostatus. A separate validation cohort of approximately 130 different subjects was used in addition to the approximately 640-subject first cohort. To predict cytomegalovirus infection status, the study brought together high-throughput TCR immunosequencing, statistical association of individual TCRs with disease status, and machine learning. In a later analysis, previously published TCR beta repertoires from several hundred donors were re-analyzed and high-resolution HLA genotyping was added so that TCR occurrence patterns could be studied. In the later analysis, no new phenotypic data were used to find candidate immune exposures; instead, reliance was placed on TCR beta sequences and their occurrence across donors. An earlier analysis of around 640 of the donors used high-throughput TCR beta sequencing to judge whether each TCR beta V gene segment behaved as functional or pseudogenic. Donor age, sex, ethnicity and CMV serostatus were compiled together with the repertoire data. A later genetic analysis took genome-wide SNP genotypes for about 55% of the 666 donors and used that subset as a discovery cohort. Every repertoire in the discovery cohort had been generated on one and the same sequencing platform. HLA typing included class I and class II loci at four-digit resolution. Typing coverage varied by locus: roughly 620-640 donors for A, B, C, DRB1 and DQB1; roughly 520 for DQA1; over 600 for DPA1; some 470 for DPB1. Because of strong linkage in the cohort, roughly five DR-DQ haplotypes were treated as single units for association and clustering. Across about 370 genotyped donors of the cohort, an average of approximately 240,000 unique TCR beta nucleotide sequences per donor were sequenced, and roughly a sixth of those sequences were non-productive.

Turning to this clone: No cognate antigen has been identified for it. No qualities accompany the bases; no much larger clone lies one base away.

Its CDR3 holds 13 amino acids, cysteine through phenylalanine. Just CDR3 DNA is preserved here, 39 bases in frame from base 1. CDR1 and CDR2 (SGHNT, YYREEE) derive from the germline V gene (reference sequence). V is trimmed back by 4 bases and J by 2 bases, and the junction contains 2 bases that no gene match accounts for. Results the study describes overall, beyond this receptor: In a later analysis, TCR association rates were found to vary across HLA loci, with the most associated TCRs seen for DRB1 alleles and the fewest for HLA-C alleles. The sequencing pipeline was judged likely to have produced a cluster of highly shared sequence variants as a technical artifact. Because HLA typing was missing for some donors at each locus, association tests included only the typed subset. The authors suggested that the approach could potentially be generalized to other disease states and immunological phenotypes. The study listed 150 to 200 TCR beta chains as associated with cytomegalovirus. According to a later analysis, parvovirus B19, influenza, CMV and Epstein-Barr virus appeared linked to several top co-occurrence clusters. The cohort was sequenced for TCR beta chains only, and without alpha or paired-chain data the features that could be detected were limited. The earlier analysis of almost 600 of the donors excluded some 15 rarely observed V segments, including chromosome 9 orphons, because counts were too low. Sequencing depth was assumed to be roughly uniform across donors in the presence/absence analyses, though that assumption may not hold. A later analysis associated about 18,000 TCR beta sequences with specific HLA alleles at a false discovery rate of 0.05. An association between a missense DCLRE1C variant and V-gene and J-gene trimming of TCR beta chains was found in a later genetic analysis and replicated in an independent cohort. While some public TCRs were present in many individuals, most TCR sequences turned up only very rarely across donors. Some IMGT-functional V segments, including TRBV6-2 and TRBV6-3, could not be distinguished by the 87-base-pair reads and were therefore excluded. Strong co-occurrence of HLA alleles, especially DR and DQ, made assigning TCR associations to individual alleles difficult. A further reported finding was that TCR beta sequences accurately predicted the HLA-A and HLA-B alleles for most subjects in the first cohort. According to a later genetic analysis, donors in an Asian-associated ancestry cluster had fewer N-insertions in productive TCRs than the approximately 610-donor mean. Linkage disequilibrium might explain the correlated functional status among segregating V segments, but an unknown experimental factor could not be ruled out. According to a later analysis, most CMV-associated TCR beta chains appeared to be HLA-restricted, and the HLA associations seemed to be driven largely by CMV exposure. The only immune exposure information available for the cohort was CMV serostatus. Cytomegalovirus status was reported to be diagnosed by the classifier with high specificity and sensitivity in both the original and validation cohorts. Broadly in line with IMGT annotations, most TCR beta V segments showed up in productive rearrangements about 87% or about 30% of the time in an earlier analysis of around 550 of the donors. Three of the identified cytomegalovirus-associated TCR beta chains were confirmed in vitro to be specific for cytomegalovirus antigens. In a later analysis, HLA-associated TCR beta chains were found to be more clonally expanded and to have lower generation probabilities than equally common non-associated chains.

The cohort was made up of about 670 healthy bone marrow donors. At the time of sampling, every cohort member was nominally healthy, though immune exposures that went unrecorded were likely present. The donor tested CMV seropositive, placing the donor among the 250 to 300 seropositive members of the cohort. Each donor provided a peripheral blood sample, and peripheral blood mononuclear cells were used for TCR beta sequencing. Genomic DNA was extracted from the blood cell samples with the Qiagen DNeasy Blood Extraction Kit. Library preparation was by the immunoSEQ multiplex PCR assay. For the multiplex PCR, a mixture combining 60 forward primers for TCR Vbeta segments and 13 reverse primers for TCR Jbeta segments was used. A multiplex PCR assay on genomic DNA amplified the CDR3 region of rearranged TCR beta genes. Amplified TCR beta libraries were sequenced as 87-base-pair reads on the Illumina HiSeq System. In the source study's methods: In a later analysis, 77 million or so unique TCR beta chains were counted across the approximately 670 repertoires, and roughly 10 million of these chains were shared by at least two donors. To remove PCR and sequencing errors, raw reads were error-corrected and collapsed into unique sequences using a nearest-neighbor algorithm that merged closely related sequences. V, D and J gene segments were assigned by aligning CDR3 sequences to IMGT reference sequences. For a sequence to be retained, at least a six-nucleotide match to both a V gene segment and a J gene segment was required. Rearrangements were classified as productive when the CDR3 lacked stop codons and remained in frame with V and J, and all other rearrangements were classified as non-productive. CDR3 was defined according to IMGT convention as the region running from the second conserved V-encoded cysteine to the conserved J-encoded phenylalanine. Sequences without an unambiguous match to a single V gene segment were excluded from the earlier analysis of over 500 of the donors. An earlier analysis of approximately 590 of the donors called V segments functional above 56.7% productive rearrangements and segregating when the between-donor standard deviation exceeded 5%. A statistical classification framework was built for diagnosing cytomegalovirus status from the catalog of TCR beta chain sequences. In a later analysis, TCR nucleotide sequences were compared against IMGT/GENE-DB human TR gene sequences so that V and J genes could be assigned. The TCRdist pipeline was used in a later analysis to assign CDR3 sequences and most-parsimonious VDJ recombination scenarios. A later analysis defined each TCR beta chain by its CDR3 amino acid sequence plus V-gene family, and excluded reads lacking a unique V-gene family. To address suspected cross-contamination and a sequencing artifact, a later analysis removed around 600 highly shared, low-generation-probability nucleotide sequences. In a later analysis, a clonal expansion index for each public chain was calculated from normalized within-repertoire ranks of inferred template counts. A later analysis computed generation probabilities with a VDJ recombination model fitted to out-of-frame rearrangements, and checked the results against IGoR. In a later analysis, TCR-TCR, TCR-HLA and TCR-CMV co-occurrence was scored with hypergeometric tests, and a repertoire-size bias correction was applied to TCR pairs. In a later analysis, false discovery rates were estimated by permuting HLA or CMV assignments 20 times. In a later analysis, co-occurring TCRs were grouped with DBSCAN, and TCRdist sequence similarity was added when clustering was performed within HLA-allele-positive subsets. Repertoires with fewer than 30,000 or more than 120,000 public chains were left out of co-occurrence clustering, as were a handful of repertoires with anomalous nucleotide sharing. The table comes from immuneACCESS by way of TCRdb, which keeps in-frame sequences with V and J called. Part of the clones is missing from these tables; in studies checked, under half for an unresolved V gene and the rest for unknown reasons. The DNA gave D and trimming, while V, J and clone size come from that table. A total of about 95,000 clones appear in this sample, approximately 72% of them only once. The leading ten clones occupy about 4% of the sample.

Sequencing was carried out using PBMCs. The chain employs TRBV5-4 and TRBJ2-7; TRBD1 fits 8 bases in the junction. This receptor was taken from a woman aged 35 to 49 in good health and CMV-seropositive. Here is the DNA: TGTGCCAGCAGCGCACAGGGGGCCTACGAGCAGTACTTC. It is translated as CASSAQGAYEQYF.